This T cell receptor (beta chain) was identified in a study of blood T cell repertoires in COVID-19. In the authors' workflow: Reference gene primer amplification in the assay estimated nucleated cell counts. Clones were read by immunoSEQ multiplex PCR, and TCRdb kept only the in-frame ones, dropping some. V and J calls and clone size follow that table, whereas D and trimming were derived from the DNA. This sample has approximately 490,000 clones, with 88% found just once. Each participant's cohort was designated according to participant-reported clinical history. V dropped 4 bases and J dropped 4; count of bases not matched to a gene: 14. Germline V lookup: CDR1 SGDLS, CDR2 YYNGEE. CDR3 length: 17 amino acids.

Input material: PBMCs or T cells enriched from blood (not recorded which). The V and J genes are TRBV9 and TRBJ2-1; 7 positions agree with TRBD1. This receptor was identified in a woman aged 60-70 years who had recovered from COVID-19. For the CDR3, the DNA is TGTGCCAGCAGCAATCCGTCAAAGGGACAGCTTTACAATGAGCAGTTCTTC. This translates into CASSNPSKGQLYNEQFF.